The sample holds a few counts of the clone carrying this T cell receptor (beta chain). As yet, its antigen is unknown. According to the study, TCR beta libraries were built with iRepertoire HTBI primers and CDR3-region Arm-PCR. TCRdb reanalysed the multiplex PCR reads using MiXCR and keeps one entry per CDR3 protein. The table shows roughly 500,000 distinct CDR3 sequences, with around a fifth occurring only once. These data come from a study of regulatory T cells in long-lasting Graves disease. Study-wide results and caveats: Repertoires from persistent disease leaned toward TRBV28, TRBJ1-2 and TRBJ2-5. New patients shared fewer public clonotypes (approximately 1,000) than persistent patients did (about 2,700).

The time point was: persistent/refractory GD, antithyroid drugs over 5 years with positive TRAb. The TCR library was made from RNA extracted from PBMCs. The V gene lost 7 bases and the J gene lost 1 base, with 17 bases spanning the gap. CDR3 length equals 15 residues. CDR1 MNHNS and CDR2 SASEGT come from the germline V gene. J is TRBJ2-7 and V is TRBV6-1; possible D gene TRBD2, 5 bases. The sequence was collected from a female donor with Graves disease. The sequences come from peripheral blood mononuclear cells (PBMCs), collected when the disease was refractory, from a patient treated with antithyroid drugs. This CDR3 reads CASIRGLGKSYEQYF. DNA for the CDR3: TGTGCCAGCATTAGAGGACTGGGGAAGTCCTACGAGCAGTACTTC.